The following is a T cell receptor beta chain sequence with its context. Its antigen is currently unknown. The data were taken from a study of cytomegalovirus exposure and HLA in healthy donors. Whole-study context: The roughly 110 validation repertoires matched the 500 to 750 first-cohort repertoires in platform, a later analysis reported.

General study points: Despite most TCR sequences being rare, some public TCRs occurred in many donors. The classifier, whose performance was assessed in both the original and validation cohorts, reportedly diagnosed cytomegalovirus status with high specificity and sensitivity.

The CDR3 is 14 amino acids. V lost 0 bases, J lost 4 bases, and 10 bases lay in between. CDR1 and CDR2 (germline): SGHTA, FQGNSA. Clones were read by immunoSEQ multiplex PCR, and TCRdb kept only the in-frame ones, dropping some. The sample lists around 130,000 clones, roughly 91% seen once, with 3% to 3.5% in the top ten. The origin of this receptor is a man in his thirties or forties in good health and CMV-seronegative. The chain combines TRBV7-2 with TRBJ2-7, with a possible D match to TRBD1 (6 bases). The source material was PBMCs. The CDR3 DNA reads TGTGCCAGCAGCTTAGCGGTCAGGGGTTACGAGCAGTACTTC. Translated: CASSLAVRGYEQYF.